This record looks at one TCR beta chain sequence and its context. Its antigen is still unknown. This entry belongs to a study of cytomegalovirus exposure and HLA in healthy donors. Study findings and constraints: The study listed approximately 170 cytomegalovirus-associated TCR beta chains. Rarity marked most TCR sequences, yet some public TCRs occurred in many donors. The classifier, whose performance was assessed in both the original and validation cohorts, reportedly diagnosed cytomegalovirus status with high specificity and sensitivity. Later, an analysis found that TCR clusters from the first cohort tended to co-occur in the roughly 120 validation repertoires.

TCRdb keeps only in-frame clones here, not all; method: immunoSEQ multiplex PCR. The data hold some 84,000 clones, with around 90% observed a single time. Deletions cut 2 bases from V and 6 bases from J, with 14 bases between. The CDR3 covers 14 residues. Germline CDR1 and CDR2: MDHEN and SYDVKM. This chain links TRBV28 with TRBJ2-7, with D possibly TRBD1 on 6 matching bases. The sample comprised PBMCs. The origin of this receptor is a man between 25 and 39 years old in good health and CMV-seronegative. CDR3 amino acids: CASSLGGRDGEQYF. Here the CDR3 DNA reads TGTGCCAGCAGTTTAGGGGGCAGGGACGGCGAGCAGTACTTC.